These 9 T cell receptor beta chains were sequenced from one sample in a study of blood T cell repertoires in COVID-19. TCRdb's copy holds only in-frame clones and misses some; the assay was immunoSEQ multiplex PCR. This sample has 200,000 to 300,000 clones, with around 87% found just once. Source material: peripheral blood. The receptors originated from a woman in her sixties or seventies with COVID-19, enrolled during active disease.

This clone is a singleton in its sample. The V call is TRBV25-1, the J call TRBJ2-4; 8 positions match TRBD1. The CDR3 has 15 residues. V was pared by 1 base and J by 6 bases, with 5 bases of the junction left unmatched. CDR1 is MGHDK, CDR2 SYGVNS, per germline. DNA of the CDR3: TGTGCCAGCAGTGAATCTCAGGGGGCGGCAAACATTCAGTACTTC. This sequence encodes CASSESQGAANIQYF.

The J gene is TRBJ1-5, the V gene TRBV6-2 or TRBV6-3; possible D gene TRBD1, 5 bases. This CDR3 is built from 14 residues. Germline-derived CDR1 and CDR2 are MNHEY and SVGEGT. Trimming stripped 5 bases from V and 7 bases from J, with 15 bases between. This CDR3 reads CASSRDLRGQPQHF. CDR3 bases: TGTGCCAGCAGTCGGGACTTACGAGGCCAGCCCCAGCATTTT.

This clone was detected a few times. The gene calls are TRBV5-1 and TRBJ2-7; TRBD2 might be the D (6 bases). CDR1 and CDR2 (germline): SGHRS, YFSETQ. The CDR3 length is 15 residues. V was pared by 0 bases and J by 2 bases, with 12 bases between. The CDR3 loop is CASSLAGVSPYEQYF. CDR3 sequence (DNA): TGCGCCAGCAGCTTGGCGGGAGTAAGCCCCTACGAGCAGTACTTC.

The CDR3 region has the DNA TGTGCCAGCAGCGTAGATGGGGCCGCTGGAAACACCATATATTTT. Amino acids: CASSVDGAAGNTIYF. The chain couples TRBV9 to TRBJ1-3; TRBD1 might be the D (5 bases). Germline values: CDR1 SGDLS, CDR2 YYNGEE. Trimming pared 0 bases from V and 2 bases from J, leaving 9 bases between. The CDR3 has 15 amino acids.

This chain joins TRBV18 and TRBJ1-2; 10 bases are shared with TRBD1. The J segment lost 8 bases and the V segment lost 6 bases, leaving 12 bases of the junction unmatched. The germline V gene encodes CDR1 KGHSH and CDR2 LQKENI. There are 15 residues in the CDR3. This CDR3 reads CASSISTGTGVGYTF. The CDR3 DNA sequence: TGTGCCAGCTCGATTTCGACCGGGACAGGGGTAGGCTACACCTTC.

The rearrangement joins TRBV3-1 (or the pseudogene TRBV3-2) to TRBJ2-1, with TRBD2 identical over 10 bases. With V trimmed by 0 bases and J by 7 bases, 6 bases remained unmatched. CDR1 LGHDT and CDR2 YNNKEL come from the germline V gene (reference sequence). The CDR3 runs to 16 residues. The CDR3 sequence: CASSQDPSGRGNEQFF. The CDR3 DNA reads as TGTGCCAGCAGCCAAGACCCTAGCGGGAGAGGGAATGAGCAGTTCTTC.

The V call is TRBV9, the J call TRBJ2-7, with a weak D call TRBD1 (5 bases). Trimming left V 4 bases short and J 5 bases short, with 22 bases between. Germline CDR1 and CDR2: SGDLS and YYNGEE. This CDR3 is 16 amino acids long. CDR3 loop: CASSSFPSGRGNEQYF. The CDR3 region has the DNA TGTGCCAGCAGCTCTTTCCCCTCAGGGCGTGGAAACGAGCAGTACTTC.

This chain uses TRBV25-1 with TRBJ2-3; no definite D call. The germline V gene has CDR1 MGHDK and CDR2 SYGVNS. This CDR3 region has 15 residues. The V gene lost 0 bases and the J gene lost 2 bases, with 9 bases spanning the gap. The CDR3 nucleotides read TGTGCCAGCAGTGAATATGGTTTCTACACAGATACGCAGTATTTT. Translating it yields CASSEYGFYTDTQYF.

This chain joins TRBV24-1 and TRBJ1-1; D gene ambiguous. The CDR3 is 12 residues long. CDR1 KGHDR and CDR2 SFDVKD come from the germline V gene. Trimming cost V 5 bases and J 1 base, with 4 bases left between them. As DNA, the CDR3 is TGTGCCACCAGTGCAGGGAACACTGAAGCTTTCTTT. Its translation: CATSAGNTEAFF.